The rows below give T cell receptor beta chains drawn from one sample of a study of STAT3 mutations in large granular lymphocyte leukemia. Sequencing used immunoSEQ multiplex PCR; TCRdb keeps in-frame clones, though not all of them. The table records approximately 20,000 clones, 92% of them present only once. The sample consisted of peripheral blood mononuclear cells. All receptors come from a man aged 55-75 years with T-cell large granular lymphocyte leukemia. Some clones in this sample may be carry-over from other donors' samples. The CDR3 runs from the conserved cysteine through the conserved F or W. A D gene is named only where the DNA matches it firmly. The size field is filled for only some rows; it gives once, few, many or a size class.

TRBV10-3	NA	TRBJ1-5	NA	CAIATTDQSNQPQHF	TGTGCCATCGCTACGACAGATCAAAGCAATCAGCCCCAGCATTTT
TRBV18	NA	TRBJ1-4	NA	CASSPLGEKLFF	TGTGCCAGCTCACCACTTGGAGAAAAACTGTTTTTT
TRBV7-2	TRBD2	TRBJ2-2	NA	CASSGTITQVGELFF	TGTGCCAGCAGCGGGACTATTACTCAGGTCGGGGAGCTGTTTTTT
TRBV28	TRBD1	TRBJ1-2	NA	CASSSGGRGYTF	TGTGCCAGCAGCTCAGGGGGCCGGGGCTACACCTTC
TRBV6-1	TRBD1	TRBJ1-2	NA	CASSEARDRGDYGYTF	TGTGCCAGCAGTGAAGCCCGGGACAGGGGCGACTATGGCTACACCTTC
TRBV27	TRBD1	TRBJ1-1	NA	CASSFRDRGRNTEAFF	TGTGCCAGCAGTTTTCGGGACAGAGGTAGGAACACTGAAGCTTTCTTT
TRBV4-3	NA	TRBJ2-7	NA	CASSQDTSRTYEQYF	TGCGCCAGCAGCCAGGACACCTCACGGACCTACGAGCAGTACTTC
TRBV7-9	TRBD1	TRBJ2-5	NA	CASSLNRGQETQYF	TGTGCCAGCAGCCTTAACAGGGGGCAGGAGACCCAGTACTTC
TRBV18	TRBD1	TRBJ2-2	NA	CASSPRRGTGEVGELFF	TGTGCCAGCTCACCGAGAAGAGGGACAGGGGAGGTCGGGGAGCTGTTTTTT
TRBV9	NA	TRBJ1-1	NA	CASSVVEGGGTEAFF	TGTGCCAGCAGCGTAGTTGAGGGGGGGGGCACTGAAGCTTTCTTT
TRBV5-1	NA	TRBJ1-1	NA	CASSPTVATEAFF	TGCGCCAGCAGCCCCACCGTGGCCACTGAAGCTTTCTTT
TRBV14	NA	TRBJ1-1	NA	CASSQGGLLTEAFF	TGTGCCAGCAGCCAAGGCGGACTTCTCACTGAAGCTTTCTTT
TRBV2	NA	TRBJ2-1	NA	CASRLYNEQFF	TGTGCCAGCAGACTCTACAATGAGCAGTTCTTC
TRBV7-3	TRBD1	TRBJ2-6	NA	CASSQGAAGANVLTF	TGTGCCAGCAGCCAGGGGGCTGCAGGGGCCAACGTCCTGACTTTC
TRBV2	TRBD2	TRBJ2-5	NA	CATSGGRKQETQYF	TGTGCCACCTCGGGGGGGCGGAAACAAGAGACCCAGTACTTC
TRBV30	TRBD2	TRBJ2-7	NA	CACFSGSASYEQYF	TGTGCCTGCTTTAGCGGGAGTGCATCCTACGAGCAGTACTTC
TRBV7-8	NA	TRBJ2-2	NA	CASSAKIRLTGELFF	TGTGCCAGCAGCGCTAAAATTAGACTCACCGGGGAGCTGTTTTTT
TRBV5-1	NA	TRBJ2-1	NA	CASSFSGADEQFF	TGCGCCAGCAGCTTCTCCGGGGCCGATGAGCAGTTCTTC
TRBV7-9	TRBD1	TRBJ1-2	NA	CASSATGQNYGYTF	TGTGCCAGCAGCGCGACGGGACAGAACTATGGCTACACCTTC
TRBV13	TRBD1	TRBJ2-1	NA	CASSSPFRTGMYNEQFF	TGTGCCAGCAGCTCGCCCTTTAGGACAGGGATGTACAATGAGCAGTTCTTC
TRBV4-1	TRBD2	TRBJ2-2	NA	CASSQQLAGVITGELFF	TGCGCCAGCAGCCAACAACTAGCGGGAGTTATCACCGGGGAGCTGTTTTTT
TRBV2	NA	TRBJ2-7	NA	CASDARWGIYF	TGTGCCAGCGATGCCCGGTGGGGGATCTACTTC
TRBV15	NA	TRBJ2-7	once	CATSRAGAGTYEQYF	TGTGCCACCAGCAGAGCTGGAGCAGGCACCTACGAGCAGTACTTC
TRBV10-2	TRBD2	TRBJ2-4	NA	CASSGLAGAQGENIQYF	TGCGCCAGCAGTGGACTAGCGGGCGCCCAAGGGGAAAACATTCAGTACTTC
TRBV6-1	NA	TRBJ2-5	NA	CASSLVQETQYF	TGTGCCAGTAGCTTGGTCCAAGAGACCCAGTACTTC
TRBV6-5	NA	TRBJ2-5	once	CASSPTGPGETQYF	TGTGCCAGCAGCCCGACAGGTCCTGGGGAGACCCAGTACTTC
TRBV5-1	NA	TRBJ2-5	NA	CASSLGTRGKETQYF	TGCGCCAGCAGCTTGGGGACCCGAGGAAAAGAGACCCAGTACTTC
TRBV4-3	NA	TRBJ1-4	NA	CASSQALGGGGSNEKLFF	TGCGCCAGCAGCCAAGCGCTGGGGGGCGGAGGGTCTAATGAAAAACTGTTTTTT
TRBV28	TRBD1	TRBJ2-1	NA	CASSLDRVAYNEQFF	TGTGCCAGCAGCCTGGACAGGGTCGCCTACAATGAGCAGTTCTTC
TRBV27	NA	TRBJ2-6	NA	CASSLTGGANVLTF	TGTGCCAGCAGCCTGACTGGTGGGGCCAACGTCCTGACTTTC
TRBV5-1	NA	TRBJ2-1	NA	CASSFDPSVAYNEQFF	TGCGCCAGCAGCTTCGATCCGTCAGTTGCCTACAATGAGCAGTTCTTC
TRBV5-1	TRBD1	TRBJ2-3	few	CASSLDRGATDTQYF	TGCGCCAGCAGCTTGGACAGGGGGGCCACAGATACGCAGTATTTT
TRBV19	NA	TRBJ1-5	NA	CASSSQGNQPQHF	TGTGCCAGTAGTTCCCAGGGCAATCAGCCCCAGCATTTT
TRBV18	NA	TRBJ1-4	NA	CASSPSGVYEKLFF	TGTGCCAGCTCACCTTCAGGGGTCTATGAAAAACTGTTTTTT
TRBV5-1	TRBD1	TRBJ2-7	NA	CASSLAPGQGAPEQYF	TGCGCCAGCAGCTTGGCCCCAGGACAGGGGGCCCCCGAGCAGTACTTC
TRBV7-9	NA	TRBJ1-1	NA	CASSLGDNTEAFF	TGTGCCAGCAGCTTAGGAGATAACACTGAAGCTTTCTTT
TRBV6-1	NA	TRBJ1-6	few	CASSVSTGMNSPLHF	TGTGCCAGCAGTGTTTCGACAGGAATGAATTCACCCCTCCACTTT
TRBV5-6	NA	TRBJ1-4	NA	CASSLLGRESEKLFF	TGTGCCAGCAGCTTGTTGGGCAGGGAGTCTGAAAAACTGTTTTTT
TRBV7-2	NA	TRBJ2-5	NA	CASSLDGFQETQYF	TGTGCCAGCAGCTTAGATGGTTTTCAAGAGACCCAGTACTTC
TRBV7-3	NA	TRBJ1-6	few	CASSSIGGSPLHF	TGTGCCAGCAGCTCCATTGGGGGGTCACCCCTCCACTTT
TRBV9	NA	TRBJ2-3	NA	CASSSSTDTQYF	TGTGCCAGCAGCTCCAGCACAGATACGCAGTATTTT
TRBV28	NA	TRBJ1-5	NA	CASSLSRNQPQHF	TGTGCCAGCAGTTTATCTCGAAATCAGCCCCAGCATTTT
TRBV5-4	NA	TRBJ2-7	NA	CASSLPRGEQYF	TGTGCCAGCAGCTTACCCCGCGGCGAGCAGTACTTC
TRBV5-4	NA	TRBJ2-4	NA	CASSYGLQGNIQYF	TGTGCCAGCAGCTACGGGCTCCAGGGGAACATTCAGTACTTC
TRBV13	TRBD1	TRBJ1-3	NA	CASSRDRASGNTIYF	TGTGCCAGCAGCCGCGACAGGGCTTCTGGAAACACCATATATTTT
TRBV4-3	TRBD1	TRBJ1-2	NA	CASSSGQGTAGYTF	TGCGCCAGCAGCTCTGGACAGGGGACGGCTGGCTACACCTTC
TRBV29-1	NA	TRBJ2-7	NA	CSVEKGSSSSYEQYF	TGCAGCGTTGAAAAGGGTTCCAGCTCCTCCTACGAGCAGTACTTC
TRBV6-1	NA	TRBJ1-2	NA	CASSEDGGRTPNYGYTF	TGTGCCAGCAGTGAAGATGGTGGACGGACCCCTAACTATGGCTACACCTTC
TRBV28	TRBD1	TRBJ2-5	NA	CASSPQGAETQYF	TGTGCCAGCAGTCCACAGGGGGCAGAGACCCAGTACTTC
TRBV9	NA	TRBJ1-5	NA	CASSVGAAAEPQHF	TGTGCCAGCAGCGTAGGAGCCGCCGCGGAGCCCCAGCATTTT